This TCR beta chain was observed in a study of blood T cell repertoires in COVID-19. Overall study: The study drew acute and convalescent COVID-19 samples from the United States, Italy and Spain. T cells, B-cell-depleted T cells, or PBMCs supplied cDNA or gDNA.

Individuals drawn from approximately 22 US areas were roughly 18 to 95 years old. Clinical history reported by participants formed the basis on which cohorts were assigned. This CDR3 spans 18 amino acids. CDR1 is MNHEY and CDR2 is SMNVEV in the germline V gene (reference sequence). The V and J ends lost 3 bases and 2 bases, in that order; junction bases with no gene match: 13. Profiling relied on immunoSEQ multiplex PCR, and the TCRdb table lists in-frame clones only, not all of them. The top ten hold 9.1% of the sample, which has around 250,000 clones, roughly 85% seen once. The V call is TRBV27, the J call TRBJ2-4; 7 nucleotides align to TRBD1. The receptor comes from a woman aged 45 to 65 with acute COVID-19. Material: PBMCs or T cells enriched from blood (not recorded which). DNA of the CDR3: TGTGCCAGCAGTTTTATCACAGGGGCGATCCCCCCCAAAAACATTCAGTACTTC. Translating gives CASSFITGAIPPKNIQYF.